A selection of T cell receptor beta chains follows, all from one sample in a study of early T cells in non-severe SARS-CoV-2 infection. TCRdb called the 5' RACE reads again in MiXCR, with one record for every CDR3 protein. Seen here are 35,000 to 45,000 distinct CDR3 sequences, around 6.3% observed once, and the top ten hold around 20%. The sample in question was whole blood, obtained at baseline. The receptors stem from an adult who was a healthcare worker with PCR-confirmed SARS-CoV-2 infection or an uninfected control (not recorded which). CDR3s include the opening cysteine and the closing phenylalanine or tryptophan. The D gene is left open where the match is weak. Not all rows give a size; the values are once, few, many and, for expanded clones, a class.

d_call: -
v_call: TRBV24-1
clone_size: -
cdr3_length: 13
j_call: TRBJ1-1
cdr3_nt: TGTGCCACCAGTGATTTGCGAGGCACTGAAGCTTTCTTT
cdr3_aa: CATSDLRGTEAFF

d_call: TRBD2
v_call: TRBV7-2
clone_size: few
cdr3_length: 14
j_call: TRBJ2-7
cdr3_nt: TGTGCCAGAGGGGACGGGGGGACCCCCTACGAGCAGTACTTC
cdr3_aa: CARGDGGTPYEQYF

d_call: -
v_call: TRBV2
clone_size: many
cdr3_length: 14
j_call: TRBJ2-4
cdr3_nt: TGTGCCAGCAGCGACACAGGGACCAAAAACATTCAGTACTTC
cdr3_aa: CASSDTGTKNIQYF

d_call: TRBD1
v_call: TRBV18
clone_size: many
cdr3_length: 14
j_call: TRBJ2-1
cdr3_nt: TGTGCCAGCTCAGCACAGGGGTCGGTCGATGAGCAGTTCTTC
cdr3_aa: CASSAQGSVDEQFF

d_call: -
v_call: TRBV7-2
clone_size: many
cdr3_length: 14
j_call: TRBJ1-3
cdr3_nt: TGTGCCAGCAGCCCCCCTGCTCTGGGAAACACCATATATTTT
cdr3_aa: CASSPPALGNTIYF

d_call: TRBD1
v_call: TRBV4-2
clone_size: many
cdr3_length: 17
j_call: TRBJ2-5
cdr3_nt: TGTGCCAGCAGCCAAGATAACGGTCAGGGGGATGGGGAGACCCAGTACTTC
cdr3_aa: CASSQDNGQGDGETQYF

d_call: TRBD1
v_call: TRBV12-3/TRBV12-4
clone_size: few
cdr3_length: 15
j_call: TRBJ2-1
cdr3_nt: TGTGCCAGCAGTTTTAGACAGGGGCCCTACAATGAGCAGTTCTTC
cdr3_aa: CASSFRQGPYNEQFF

d_call: TRBD1
v_call: TRBV6-2/TRBV6-3
clone_size: few
cdr3_length: 15
j_call: TRBJ1-5
cdr3_nt: TGTGCCAGCAGTAGGGACAGCCATAGCAATCAGCCCCAGCATTTT
cdr3_aa: CASSRDSHSNQPQHF

d_call: -
v_call: TRBV28
clone_size: -
cdr3_length: 13
j_call: TRBJ1-1
cdr3_nt: TGTGTCAGCTCCCAGGGGAAGGGCACTGAAGCTTTCTTT
cdr3_aa: CVSSQGKGTEAFF

d_call: -
v_call: TRBV28
clone_size: -
cdr3_length: 13
j_call: TRBJ2-5
cdr3_nt: TGTGCCAGCAGTACCCCCGCAAGAGAGACCCAGTACTTC
cdr3_aa: CASSTPARETQYF

d_call: TRBD1
v_call: TRBV27
clone_size: many
cdr3_length: 18
j_call: TRBJ2-5
cdr3_nt: TGTGCCAGCAGTAGGTGGGACAGATCGATATTTCCAAGAGAGACCCAGTACTTC
cdr3_aa: CASSRWDRSIFPRETQYF

d_call: -
v_call: TRBV7-9
clone_size: many
cdr3_length: 15
j_call: TRBJ1-2
cdr3_nt: TGTGCCAGCAGCTTAGAACCCCCCAATTCCTATGGCTACACCTTC
cdr3_aa: CASSLEPPNSYGYTF

d_call: -
v_call: TRBV7-6
clone_size: many
cdr3_length: 14
j_call: TRBJ1-4
cdr3_nt: TGTGCCAGCAGCCCGACGGGGACTAATGAAAAACTGTTTTTT
cdr3_aa: CASSPTGTNEKLFF

d_call: -
v_call: TRBV29-1
clone_size: many
cdr3_length: 12
j_call: TRBJ2-3
cdr3_nt: TGCAGCGTTGAGGAGGACGGCGATACGCAGTATTTT
cdr3_aa: CSVEEDGDTQYF

d_call: -
v_call: TRBV2
clone_size: few
cdr3_length: 15
j_call: TRBJ2-7
cdr3_nt: TGTGCCAGCAGTCCGGACAGGAGGGAAGCCTACGAGCAGTACTTC
cdr3_aa: CASSPDRREAYEQYF

d_call: -
v_call: TRBV3-1
clone_size: many
cdr3_length: 15
j_call: TRBJ2-1
cdr3_nt: TGTGCCAGCAGCCAAGGCGCTAGCCCCTACAATGAGCAGTTCTTC
cdr3_aa: CASSQGASPYNEQFF

d_call: TRBD1
v_call: TRBV20-1
clone_size: many
cdr3_length: 12
j_call: TRBJ1-2
cdr3_nt: TGCAGTGCTACCGACAGGGGCTATGGCTACACCTTC
cdr3_aa: CSATDRGYGYTF

d_call: -
v_call: TRBV10-1
clone_size: many
cdr3_length: 13
j_call: TRBJ1-1
cdr3_nt: TGCGCCAGCAGGGACACCCGTGGTGATGAAGCTTTCTTT
cdr3_aa: CASRDTRGDEAFF

d_call: TRBD2
v_call: TRBV28
clone_size: many
cdr3_length: 16
j_call: TRBJ2-7
cdr3_nt: TGTGCCAGCAGCCGCCCAACGGGACTAGCGGGATACGAGCAGTACTTC
cdr3_aa: CASSRPTGLAGYEQYF

d_call: -
v_call: TRBV6-5
clone_size: -
cdr3_length: 16
j_call: TRBJ1-3
cdr3_nt: TGTGCCAGCAGCCCCGGGGCAGGATACTCTGGAAACACCATATATTTT
cdr3_aa: CASSPGAGYSGNTIYF

d_call: -
v_call: TRBV5-4
clone_size: few
cdr3_length: 22
j_call: TRBJ2-1
cdr3_nt: TGTGCCAGCAGCCAAACAGGTGGGGCGGTCCAAGATGGCTTGAGCTCCTACAATGAGCAGTTCTTC
cdr3_aa: CASSQTGGAVQDGLSSYNEQFF

d_call: -
v_call: TRBV7-6
clone_size: -
cdr3_length: 15
j_call: TRBJ2-3
cdr3_nt: TGTGCCAGCAGCTTAACCTCCTATAGTGGAGATACGCAGTATTTT
cdr3_aa: CASSLTSYSGDTQYF

d_call: -
v_call: TRBV7-6
clone_size: -
cdr3_length: 17
j_call: TRBJ2-1
cdr3_nt: TGTGCCAGCAGCTCCAAACCCGGGGCGTGGAACAATGATGAGCAGTTCTTC
cdr3_aa: CASSSKPGAWNNDEQFF

d_call: TRBD1
v_call: TRBV18
clone_size: few
cdr3_length: 15
j_call: TRBJ2-1
cdr3_nt: TGTGCCAGCTCATTGGGACAGGTGACCTACAATGAGCAGTTCTTC
cdr3_aa: CASSLGQVTYNEQFF

d_call: -
v_call: TRBV5-1
clone_size: many
cdr3_length: 13
j_call: TRBJ2-1
cdr3_nt: TGCGCCAGCAGCTCTTGGGGAGTCAATGAGCAGTTCTTC
cdr3_aa: CASSSWGVNEQFF

d_call: -
v_call: TRBV7-9
clone_size: many
cdr3_length: 14
j_call: TRBJ2-2
cdr3_nt: TGTGCCATCGTTAAGCTTGAGAACACCGGGGAGCTGTTTTTT
cdr3_aa: CAIVKLENTGELFF

d_call: -
v_call: TRBV7-8
clone_size: few
cdr3_length: 17
j_call: TRBJ2-1
cdr3_nt: TGTGCCAGCAGCGAGACGGCCGGGACACAGATCTACAATGAGCAGTTCTTC
cdr3_aa: CASSETAGTQIYNEQFF

d_call: TRBD1
v_call: TRBV7-2
clone_size: -
cdr3_length: 15
j_call: TRBJ2-7
cdr3_nt: TGTGCCAGCAGTTACGACAGGGGGATTTCCTACGAGCAGTACTTC
cdr3_aa: CASSYDRGISYEQYF